What follows are 29 T cell receptor beta chains derived from one specimen sequenced in a study of low-dose radiotherapy and immunotherapy resistance in tumors. cDNA synthesis used a TRAV/TRBV-specific primer set for both chains. PCR amplification of the TCRs was performed with Phusion for about 20 PCR cycles, and it relied on a constant-region primer together with a V-primer adapter. TCRdb analysed the reads with MiXCR anew, one entry per CDR3 protein. The repertoire holds about 12,000 distinct CDR3 sequences, with 76% as singletons. The source of these receptors is a human donor with advanced metastatic prostate, ovarian, gallbladder or colorectal cancer (not recorded which). This table probably holds off-target reads from a library built for another chain.

CDR3 region: CAWSHGQGDNQPQHF. CDR3 nucleotide sequence: TGTGCCTGGAGTCACGGACAGGGGGACAATCAGCCCCAGCATTTT. The genes are TRBV30 and TRBJ1-5; TRBD1 aligns across 10 bases. The germline gives CDR1 GTSNPN, CDR2 SVGIG (reference sequence). The J segment lost 3 bases and the V segment lost 2 bases, leaving 4 bases of the junction unmatched. This CDR3 has 15 amino acids.

J is TRBJ2-7 and V is TRBV6-2 or TRBV6-3; the D gene is possibly TRBD2 (5 bases). Trimming shortened V by 2 bases and J by 6 bases, and 8 bases separated the two germline ends. This CDR3 has 12 amino acids. Per the germline V gene, CDR1 is MNHEY and CDR2 is SVGEGT. CDR3 DNA sequence: TGTGCCAGCAGTTACGGAGGAGGCGAGCAGTACTTC. This sequence encodes CASSYGGGEQYF.

This chain joins TRBV20-1 and TRBJ2-1, with 7 bases matching TRBD2. V gave up 3 bases and J gave up 0 bases; unmatched junction bases: 5. Per germline, CDR1 DFQATT and CDR2 SNEGSKA (reference sequence). This CDR3 contains 15 residues. The CDR3: CSASTSASSYNEQFF. The DNA of the CDR3 is TGCAGTGCTAGCACTAGCGCCAGCTCCTACAATGAGCAGTTCTTC.

The gene calls are TRBV10-3 and TRBJ2-1; D possibly corresponds to TRBD2 (6 bases). Germline V gives CDR1 ENHRY, CDR2 SYGVKD. The length of the CDR3 is 18 residues. V was pared by 3 bases and J by 2 bases, with 20 bases between. The CDR3 here is CAISDPDGYGSPYNEQFF. The CDR3 nucleotides are TGTGCCATCAGTGACCCCGATGGGTACGGGAGTCCCTACAATGAGCAGTTCTTC.

This chain joins TRBV4-2 and TRBJ1-1; 9 nucleotides line up with TRBD1. J lost 6 bases, V lost 1 base, and 6 bases had no gene match. CDR3 length equals 15 residues. Looked up from germline, CDR1 is LGHNA and CDR2 is YNFKEQ. CDR3 sequence (DNA): TGTGCCAGCAGCCAAGCGGGGACAGGGACCCCTGAAGCTTTCTTT. It is translated as CASSQAGTGTPEAFF.

This clonotype turned up a few times. V usage is TRBV12-3 or TRBV12-4 and J usage is TRBJ1-3; 9 nucleotides align to TRBD1. The junction had 10 bases not matched to a gene; V was cut back by 6 bases and J by 4 bases. The CDR3 has 16 amino acids. CDR3 region: CASSLGDRVSGNTIYF. The DNA for the CDR3 is TGTGCCAGCAGCCTAGGGGACAGGGTTTCGGGAAACACCATATATTTT.

This clonotype has just a few counts. The chain joins TRBV7-2 to TRBJ1-1; 8 bases line up with TRBD1. This CDR3 has 15 amino acids. Losses at the gene ends were 3 bases for V and 6 bases for J; bases not matched to a gene: 9. Looked up from germline, CDR1 is SGHTA and CDR2 is FQGNSA. DNA of the CDR3: TGTGCCAGCAGCTTCGGAGACAGGGGAGTCTCTGAAGCTTTCTTT. It encodes CASSFGDRGVSEAFF.

This CDR3 is CASSLNRDRNTEAFF. CDR3 bases: TGTGCCAGCAGCTTAAACCGGGACAGGAACACTGAAGCTTTCTTT. The V call is TRBV7-2, the J call TRBJ1-1, with 7 bases identical to TRBD1. Germline V gene data show CDR1 as SGHTA and CDR2 as FQGNSA. The V gene end was trimmed by 2 bases and the J gene end by 1 base; junction bases not matched to a gene: 4. The length of the CDR3 is 15 residues.

J is TRBJ2-5 and V is TRBV11-2; TRBD2 matches 8 bases. CDR3 size: 15 residues. V was pared by 5 bases and J by 5 bases, with 10 bases of the junction left unmatched. Germline CDR1 reads SGHAT; CDR2 reads FQNNGV. Here the CDR3 reads CASSTRTSPGETQYF. As DNA, the CDR3 is TGTGCCAGCAGCACCCGGACTAGCCCTGGGGAGACCCAGTACTTC.

The chain carries TRBV4-3 and TRBJ2-5, with TRBD1 matching over 8 bases. J lost 5 bases, V lost 0 bases, and 5 bases had no gene match. The CDR3 length is 15 residues. Germline V CDR1 and CDR2: LGHNA, YSLEER. The CDR3 region has the DNA TGCGCCAGCAGCCAAGATGCAGGGGGCGCGGAGACCCAGTACTTC. Its protein product is CASSQDAGGAETQYF.

This rearrangement joins TRBV20-1 to TRBJ1-6; D may be TRBD1 (5 bases). Germline lookup yields CDR1 DFQATT and CDR2 SNEGSKA (reference sequence). The CDR3 spans 15 residues. Trimming shortened V by 3 bases and J by 5 bases, and 14 bases separated the two germline ends. DNA for the CDR3: TGCAGTGCTAGGAGCGGGGCACAAAATAATTCACCCCTCCACTTT. This translates into CSARSGAQNNSPLHF.

The rearrangement joins TRBV28 to TRBJ2-7; 11 bases line up with TRBD1. The CDR3 has 12 amino acids. The germline CDR1 and CDR2 sequences are MDHEN and SYDVKM. Trimming at V came to 8 bases and at J to 7 bases, leaving 4 bases not matched to a gene. The CDR3 here is CASLGQGAEQYF. Here the CDR3 DNA reads TGTGCCAGCCTTGGACAGGGGGCTGAGCAGTACTTC.

The chain uses TRBV29-1 and TRBJ1-1; no definite D call. Trimming took 6 bases from V and 4 from J, leaving 18 bases between them. The CDR3 sequence is 14 residues long. CDR1 and CDR2 (germline): SQVTM, ANQGSEA. The CDR3 loop reads CSVLQMGRATEAFF. For the CDR3, the DNA is TGCAGCGTCCTCCAAATGGGAAGGGCCACTGAAGCTTTCTTT.

The chain combines TRBV7-2 with TRBJ2-7; 12 bases fit TRBD2. This CDR3 is 15 amino acids long. The V gene end was trimmed by 4 bases and the J gene end by 3 bases; junction bases not matched to a gene: 4. Germline V gene data show CDR1 as SGHTA and CDR2 as FQGNSA. This CDR3 is CASSSTSGGFYEQYF. CDR3 nucleotide sequence: TGTGCCAGCAGCTCGACTAGCGGGGGTTTCTACGAGCAGTACTTC.

The chain carries TRBV28 and TRBJ1-1, with 8 bases fitting TRBD1. Germline V gene lookup returns CDR1 MDHEN and CDR2 SYDVKM. Trimming cost V 5 bases and J 0 bases; bases outside gene matches: 5. The CDR3 is made up of 15 amino acids. This CDR3 reads CASSPEDRVNTEAFF. The CDR3 nucleotides read TGTGCCAGCAGTCCCGAGGACAGGGTGAACACTGAAGCTTTCTTT.

In this sample, this clonotype turned up a few times. V is TRBV15 and J is TRBJ2-3; 13 bases align to TRBD2. The CDR3 sequence is 20 residues long. The germline V gene has CDR1 LNHNV and CDR2 YYDKDF (reference sequence). V lost 2 bases, J lost 2 bases, and 13 bases stayed unmatched. The chain's CDR3 is CATSRRLAGGGGRTTDTQYF. CDR3 sequence (DNA): TGTGCCACCAGCAGAAGACTAGCGGGAGGAGGGGGGCGCACCACAGATACGCAGTATTTT.

The rearrangement uses TRBV5-4 and TRBJ2-7; D ambiguous. V was pared by 2 bases and J by 2 bases, with 5 bases between. CDR3 length equals 12 residues. The V gene's germline CDR1 is SGHNT and CDR2 YYREEE (reference sequence). CDR3 DNA sequence: TGTGCCAGCAGCTTTAATACCTACGAGCAGTACTTC. This gives the protein CASSFNTYEQYF.

V usage is TRBV19 and J usage is TRBJ2-3; the match to TRBD1 covers 10 bases. The V segment lost 3 bases and the J segment 6 bases; nucleotides outside the gene matches: 9. Germline CDR1 reads LNHDA; CDR2 reads SQIVND (reference sequence). CDR3 length equals 16 residues. This CDR3 reads CASSIVGQGSSDTQYF. The CDR3 region has the DNA TGTGCCAGTAGTATCGTGGGACAGGGGTCTTCCGATACGCAGTATTTT.

This clonotype was counted a few times. The chain employs TRBV14 and TRBJ2-1, with no clear D. CDR1 SGHDN and CDR2 FVKESK come from the germline V gene. V lost 1 base to trimming and J lost 9 bases, with 13 bases between them. The CDR3 consists of 14 residues. CDR3 loop: CASSQAKGRSEQFF. The CDR3 nucleotides are TGTGCCAGCAGCCAAGCCAAGGGCCGAAGTGAGCAGTTCTTC.

The chain couples TRBV11-3 to TRBJ2-1; TRBD2 matches at 12 bases. CDR1 and CDR2 from the germline V gene are SGHNT and YENEEA. There are 15 residues in the CDR3. V was pared by 3 bases and J by 8 bases, with 5 bases of the junction left unmatched. This CDR3 is CASSLTSGSVYEQFF. DNA for the CDR3: TGTGCCAGCAGCTTGACTAGCGGGAGTGTCTATGAGCAGTTCTTC.

The chain carries TRBV28 and TRBJ2-7; D not resolved. This CDR3 spans 12 amino acids. Germline V lookup: CDR1 MDHEN, CDR2 SYDVKM. V lost 6 bases and J 5 bases, leaving 11 bases between the germline ends. The CDR3 reads CASSESLDEQYF. The CDR3, as DNA: TGTGCCAGCAGCGAAAGTTTGGACGAGCAGTACTTC.

V usage is TRBV4-3 and J usage is TRBJ1-1, with D unclear. CDR3 size: 10 residues. Germline CDR1 and CDR2: LGHNA and YSLEER. The CDR3 protein is CACRQAGAFF. DNA of the CDR3: TGCGCGTGTCGGCAGGCGGGAGCTTTCTTT.

This chain connects TRBV28 to TRBJ2-1, with 14 nucleotides matching TRBD2. The CDR3 covers 16 residues. Trimming took 8 bases from V and 2 from J; bases not matched to a gene: 5. Germline CDR1 is MDHEN and CDR2 is SYDVKM. This CDR3 is CASSRLAGGTYNEQFF. The CDR3 DNA reads TGTGCCAGCTCAAGACTAGCGGGAGGGACCTACAATGAGCAGTTCTTC. The full variable domain, in which reference TRBV28 and TRBJ2-1 provide the parts outside the CDR3, is DVKVTQSSRYLVKRTGEKVFLECVQDMDHENMFWYRQDPGLGLRLIYFSYDVKMKEKGDIPEGYSVSREKKERFSLILESASTNQTSMYLCASSRLAGGTYNEQFFGPGTRLTVL.

The chain carries TRBV4-1 and TRBJ2-7, with 8 bases that match TRBD2. Germline V gene sequence: CDR1 MGHRA, CDR2 YSYEKL. This CDR3 comprises 15 residues. V dropped 3 bases and J dropped 6; count of bases not matched to a gene: 10. The CDR3 reads CASSQSGLASAEQYF. The CDR3 DNA reads TGCGCCAGCAGCCAGTCAGGACTAGCCTCGGCCGAGCAGTACTTC.

This chain uses TRBV7-6 with TRBJ2-3; D is unclear. The V end was cut by 2 bases, the J end by 4 bases, with 13 bases between. The CDR3 loop spans 15 amino acids. Germline CDR1 and CDR2: SGHVS and FNYEAQ. The CDR3 loop is CASSLRTGAADTQYF. DNA of the CDR3: TGTGCCAGCAGCTTAAGGACCGGCGCCGCAGATACGCAGTATTTT.

This clonotype was seen more than once but under ten times. The rearrangement joins TRBV6-2 or TRBV6-3 to TRBJ2-4; 9 bases match TRBD1. V lost 7 bases and J lost 1; bases outside the gene matches: 14. The CDR3 has 18 residues. Per germline, CDR1 MNHEY and CDR2 SVGEGT. CDR3 sequence (DNA): TGTGCCAGCAACCCCGGGACAGGGAACTTTCTCGCCAAAAACATTCAGTACTTC. Encoded protein: CASNPGTGNFLAKNIQYF.

The rearrangement links TRBV18 to TRBJ2-7; unclear D gene. Looked up from germline, CDR1 is KGHSH and CDR2 is LQKENI. CDR3 length: 12 residues. V was cut by 4 bases and J by 2 bases, with 6 bases left in between. CDR3 sequence (DNA): TGTGCCAGCTCACGGGCTACCTACGAGCAGTACTTC. Residues: CASSRATYEQYF.

The chain is built from TRBV21-1 and TRBJ2-7; the DNA was not used to check the table's D call, TRBD1. TRBV21-1 is designated a pseudogene. There are 14 residues in the CDR3. The CDR3 nucleotides read TGTGCCAGCAGCAAATCACTCCCGGGGTACGAGCAGTACTTC. Protein sequence: CASSKSLPGYEQYF.

This chain connects TRBV20-1 to TRBJ1-1, with D perhaps matching TRBD1 (6 bases). Germline CDR1 and CDR2: DFQATT and SNEGSKA (reference sequence). CDR3 length: 11 residues. Trimming stripped 2 bases from V and 8 bases from J, with 9 bases between. CDR3 DNA: TGCAGTGCTAGAACAGGGTGGGAAGCTTTCTTT. Encoded protein: CSARTGWEAFF.